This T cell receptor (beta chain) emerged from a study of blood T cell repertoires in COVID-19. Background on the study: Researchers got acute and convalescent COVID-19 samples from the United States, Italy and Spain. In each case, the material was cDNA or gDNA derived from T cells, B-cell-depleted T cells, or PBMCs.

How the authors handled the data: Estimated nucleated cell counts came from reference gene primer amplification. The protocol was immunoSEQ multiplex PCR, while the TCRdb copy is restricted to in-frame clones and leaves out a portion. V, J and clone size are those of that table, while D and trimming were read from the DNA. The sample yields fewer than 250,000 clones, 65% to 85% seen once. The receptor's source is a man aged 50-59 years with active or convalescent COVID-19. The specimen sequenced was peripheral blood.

The CDR3 DNA reads TGTGCCACCAGCAGAGTACAGGATGAGCAGTTCTTC. Protein sequence: CATSRVQDEQFF. The chain has TRBV15 and TRBJ2-1; D is perhaps TRBD1 (5 bases). The CDR3 totals 12 residues. V lost 1 base to trimming and J lost 8 bases, with 6 bases between them. The germline V gene has CDR1 LNHNV and CDR2 YYDKDF (reference sequence).